The clone carrying this T cell receptor beta chain was observed once. The data belong to a study of blood T cell repertoires in COVID-19. In the study overall: The analysed material was cDNA or gDNA that came from T cells, B-cell-depleted T cells, or PBMCs.

Per the original methods: Reference gene primer amplification in the assay estimated nucleated cell counts. Libraries were prepared by immunoSEQ multiplex PCR; TCRdb keeps only in-frame clonotypes and omits some of them. V, J and clone size are those of that table, while D and trimming were read from the DNA. The sample consists of some 180,000 clones, 82% of them appearing once. V was clipped by 4 bases and J by 2 bases, with 15 bases between them. The CDR3 is 15 residues long. In germline, CDR1 is SGHRS, CDR2 YFSETQ. Seattle-derived patients entered the study during active infection and were followed longitudinally.

The material sequenced was peripheral blood. This chain links TRBV5-1 with TRBJ1-1; D call uncertain. The TCR comes from a woman aged 60 to 75 with COVID-19, enrolled during active disease. CDR3 in amino acids: CASSEQTAINTEAFF. In nucleotides, the CDR3 is TGCGCCAGCAGCGAACAGACCGCAATCAACACTGAAGCTTTCTTT.